Shown below are 2 T cell receptor beta chains from a single sample sequenced in a study of neurological immune-mediated disorders. TCRdb analysed the 5' RACE reads with MiXCR anew, one entry per CDR3 protein. Among 40,000 to 45,000 distinct CDR3 sequences listed, 6% to 7% were seen once. Sequenced sample: CD4+ T cells from blood. All receptors come from a woman in her thirties or forties in good health.

The sample holds many counts of this clonotype. The rearrangement uses TRBV27 and TRBJ1-1; a weak D match, TRBD1 (5 bases). Germline-derived CDR1 and CDR2 are MNHEY and SMNVEV (reference sequence). The V and J ends lost 5 bases and 6 bases respectively, with 13 bases between them. CDR3 length: 13 amino acids. The CDR3 nucleotides read TGTGCCAGCAGTCTCAGACAGCTATCTGAAGCTTTCTTT. Its translation: CASSLRQLSEAFF.

As concerns this clonotype: Since a much larger clone is just one base distant, this may be a read error. V and J are TRBV7-6 and TRBJ2-2, with 11 bases fitting TRBD2. CDR1 and CDR2 (germline): SGHVS, FNYEAQ. J gave up 7 bases and V 6 bases, and 7 bases lay outside the gene matches. The CDR3 contains 15 residues. The CDR3 DNA reads TGTGCCAGCAGACAGCTAGCGGGAGGAGTCGGGGAGCTGTTTTTT. It specifies CASRQLAGGVGELFF.